Each of the 3 T cell receptor beta chains below was sequenced from the same sample in a study of OX40 agonist ivuxolimab in advanced cancers. Assay used: immunoSEQ multiplex PCR; TCRdb lists only in-frame clones, some missing. The table includes about 60,000 clones, 88% detected once. Sequenced material: CD4+ or CD8+ T cells sorted from blood, taken in a trial of the OX40 agonist ivuxolimab. The source is an adult with an advanced solid tumor such as melanoma, head and neck, liver or kidney cancer.

This clone came up once. V and J are TRBV30 and TRBJ2-7, with TRBD2 matching over 13 bases. With V trimmed by 8 bases and J by 4 bases, 14 bases remained unmatched. This CDR3 has 16 amino acids. Germline V lookup: CDR1 GTSNPN, CDR2 SVGIG (reference sequence). The CDR3 nucleotides are TGTGCCCTAGACAGGGCCCCGGGACTAGCGGGGTACGAGCAGTACTTC. This codes for CALDRAPGLAGYEQYF.

This clone was detected only once. This chain links TRBV27 with TRBJ1-3; D uncertain. The germline gives CDR1 MNHEY, CDR2 SMNVEV (reference sequence). The CDR3 sequence is 14 residues long. V lost 2 bases, J lost 3 bases, and 8 bases lay in between. The chain's CDR3 is CASSLRPGGNTIYF. As DNA, the CDR3 is TGTGCCAGCAGTTTAAGGCCCGGTGGAAACACCATATATTTT.

The chain is built from TRBV19 and TRBJ1-2; tentatively, D is TRBD1 (5 bases). Deletions cut 4 bases from V and 2 bases from J, with 11 bases between. The CDR3 spans 14 residues. Germline V gene data show CDR1 as LNHDA and CDR2 as SQIVND (reference sequence). CDR3 in DNA: TGTGCCAGTAGTAGGGACCCTCAAAACTATGGCTACACCTTC. Translating gives CASSRDPQNYGYTF. The whole variable domain, filled in from reference TRBV19 and TRBJ1-2, reads DGGITQSPKYLFRKEGQNVTLSCEQNLNHDAMYWYRQDPGQGLRLIYYSQIVNDFQKGDIAEGYSVSREKKESFPLTVTSAQKNPTAFYLCASSRDPQNYGYTFGSGTRLTVV.